A single sample gave rise to the 20 T cell receptor beta chains below, sequenced in a study of response to subunit inactivated influenza vaccine. MiXCR, applied by TCRdb to the RT-PCR reads, yields one record per CDR3 protein. The sample lists about 780,000 distinct CDR3 sequences; 18% were seen once. The sample here was PBMCs from blood, taken 4 to 6 days after vaccination. The origin of the receptors is a man between 45 and 60 years old who received an inactivated influenza vaccine.

This clonotype was recorded a few times. This rearrangement joins TRBV7-9 to TRBJ2-7; 9 bases agree with TRBD1. V shed 6 bases and J 1 base; nucleotides not matched to a gene: 10. The CDR3 loop spans 16 amino acids. Germline values: CDR1 SEHNR, CDR2 FQNEAQ (reference sequence). DNA for the CDR3: TGTGCCAGCAGACTTATATCCGGGACAGGGTCCTACGAGCAGTACTTC. Residues: CASRLISGTGSYEQYF.

This clonotype was counted between two and nine times. The rearrangement links TRBV10-3 to TRBJ2-3; weak D call: TRBD2 (6 bases). Germline V gene data show CDR1 as ENHRY and CDR2 as SYGVKD. The CDR3 is made up of 16 amino acids. Trimming took 2 bases from V and 2 from J, leaving 14 bases between them. Here the CDR3 reads CAISETMRGLTDTQYF. In DNA form, the CDR3 reads TGTGCCATCAGTGAGACGATGCGGGGTCTCACAGATACGCAGTATTTT.

V is TRBV28 and J is TRBJ2-2; 11 nucleotides align to TRBD2. Trimming removed 7 bases from V and 4 bases from J; junction bases left unmatched: 2. CDR1 is MDHEN, CDR2 SYDVKM, per germline. The CDR3 is 14 amino acids. The CDR3 DNA follows: TGTGCCAGCACCCTAGCGGGGGGCACCGGGGAGCTGTTTTTT. Translated: CASTLAGGTGELFF.

J is TRBJ2-1 and V is TRBV29-1; D is tentatively TRBD1 or TRBD2 (5 bases each). In germline, CDR1 is SQVTM, CDR2 ANQGSEA. The length of the CDR3 is 13 residues. The V end lost 7 bases, the J end lost 2 bases, and 12 bases lay between the germline ends. Written as DNA, the CDR3 is TGCAGCGCAGGGACGTCCACCTACAATGAGCAGTTCTTC. Translated: CSAGTSTYNEQFF.

The chain links TRBV6-1 to TRBJ2-1, with 9 bases aligning to TRBD1. The germline CDR1 and CDR2 sequences are MNHNS and SASEGT. The J segment lost 9 bases and the V segment lost 6 bases, leaving 12 bases of the junction unmatched. The CDR3 extends over 15 amino acids. The CDR3 sequence: CASRPGQGRYGEQFF. CDR3 bases: TGTGCCAGCAGACCCGGACAGGGGCGTTATGGTGAGCAGTTCTTC.

This clonotype was picked up a small number of times. The V call is TRBV10-3, the J call TRBJ2-1, with TRBD2 matching over 15 bases. With 4 bases clipped from V and 0 bases from J, the junction kept 7 bases outside the gene matches. This CDR3 spans 19 amino acids. The germline V gene has CDR1 ENHRY and CDR2 SYGVKD. In DNA form, the CDR3 reads TGTGCCATCAGTGCAGCCGGGACTAGCGGGGGGAGCTCCTACAATGAGCAGTTCTTC. This gives the protein CAISAAGTSGGSSYNEQFF.

The rearrangement uses TRBV7-2 and TRBJ2-3, with D unresolved. The germline gives CDR1 SGHTA, CDR2 FQGNSA. V was shortened by 6 bases and J by 5 bases, with 15 bases between the two germline ends. This CDR3 is 14 amino acids long. This chain's CDR3 is CASSRIGLGDTQYF. In nucleotides, the CDR3 is TGTGCCAGCAGTCGGATCGGCTTGGGAGATACGCAGTATTTT.

The V gene is TRBV27, the J gene TRBJ2-7; D ambiguous. Germline lookup yields CDR1 MNHEY and CDR2 SMNVEV (reference sequence). The CDR3 length is 13 residues. Trimming took off 3 bases at V and 3 bases at J, with 9 bases between the two ends. The CDR3 DNA is TGTGCCAGCAGTTTCAGGCTGAACTACGAGCAGTACTTC. The encoded protein is CASSFRLNYEQYF.

The V call is TRBV20-1, the J call TRBJ2-5; TRBD2 aligns across 8 bases. Germline loops: CDR1 DFQATT, CDR2 SNEGSKA (reference sequence). CDR3 size: 15 residues. J was trimmed by 5 bases and V by 0 bases; bases with no gene match: 8. The CDR3 sequence: CSARDGTRVRETQYF. In nucleotides, the CDR3 is TGCAGTGCTAGAGATGGGACTAGAGTTAGGGAGACCCAGTACTTC.

The chain uses TRBV12-3 or TRBV12-4 and TRBJ2-3, with 7 bases matching TRBD1. V dropped 6 bases and J dropped 2; count of bases not matched to a gene: 5. The CDR3 sequence is 14 residues long. The CDR3 nucleotides read TGTGCCAGCAGCCAGACAGGGATCACAGATACGCAGTATTTT. Translating it yields CASSQTGITDTQYF.

The chain joins TRBV10-2 to TRBJ2-3; D may be TRBD1 (6 bases). V was clipped by 7 bases and J by 4 bases, with 9 bases between them. The CDR3 has 12 residues. The germline V gene encodes CDR1 WSHSY and CDR2 SAAADI. The CDR3 nucleotides are TGCGCCAGCAATCCAGGGGCAGATACGCAGTATTTT. Amino acid sequence: CASNPGADTQYF.

On this clonotype itself: A single base separates this from a much larger clone, so it may be a read error. The chain links TRBV20-1 to TRBJ2-1; D is unclear. The CDR3 has 11 amino acids. The germline gives CDR1 DFQATT, CDR2 SNEGSKA (reference sequence). V shed 7 bases and J shed 1 base, with 5 bases lying between them. In DNA, the CDR3 is TGCAGTGGGCGATCCTACAATGAGCAGTTCTTC. Protein sequence: CSGRSYNEQFF.

This clonotype has only a few counts. The chain links TRBV20-1 to TRBJ2-5, with D possibly matching TRBD2 (5 bases). The CDR3 has 14 amino acids. CDR1 and CDR2 from the germline V gene are DFQATT and SNEGSKA (reference sequence). V lost 3 bases to trimming and J lost 5 bases, with 16 bases between them. The chain's CDR3 is CSASGMGSGETQYF. CDR3 nucleotide sequence: TGCAGTGCTAGCGGGATGGGTTCGGGGGAGACCCAGTACTTC.

This chain joins TRBV9 and TRBJ2-3, with a possible D match to TRBD2 (6 bases). The CDR3 runs 16 residues. Germline CDR1 SGDLS, CDR2 YYNGEE. Deletions cut 0 bases from V and 4 bases from J, with 15 bases between. DNA for the CDR3: TGTGCCAGCAGCGTAGGGGCAGCGAGGGAGGCAGATACGCAGTATTTT. Amino acids: CASSVGAAREADTQYF. The full variable domain, completed using reference TRBV9 and TRBJ2-3, is DSGVTQTPKHLITATGQRVTLRCSPRSGDLSVYWYQQSLDQGLQFLIQYYNGEERAKGNILERFSAQQFPDLHSELNLSSLELGDSALYFCASSVGAAREADTQYFGPGTRLTVL.

This clonotype occurred many times. The chain is built from TRBV20-1 and TRBJ2-7; TRBD1 matches at 8 bases. CDR1 and CDR2 from the germline V gene are DFQATT and SNEGSKA (reference sequence). The CDR3 totals 16 residues. After removal of 7 bases from V and 3 bases from J, the junction contained 17 bases not matched to a gene. The CDR3 loop reads CSVGASVLDRVYEQYF. The CDR3 coding sequence is TGCAGTGTGGGGGCGAGTGTCTTGGACAGGGTCTACGAGCAGTACTTC.

This clonotype has more than one count but fewer than ten. The chain's CDR3 is CASSYSMRGQGYDEQFF. The CDR3 coding sequence is TGTGCCAGCAGTTACTCGATGAGGGGACAGGGTTACGATGAGCAGTTCTTC. The chain links TRBV6-5 to TRBJ2-1, with TRBD1 matching over 9 bases. After removal of 0 bases from V and 8 bases from J, the junction contained 11 bases not matched to a gene. This CDR3 region has 17 residues. Germline CDR1 reads MNHEY; CDR2 reads SVGAGI.

This clonotype was counted only a few times. The J gene is TRBJ1-1, the V gene TRBV2; D is uncertain. This CDR3 contains 15 residues. V lost 0 bases and J lost 0, with 8 bases in between. Germline CDR1 reads SNHLY; CDR2 reads FYNNEI. CDR3: CASSEARIMNTEAFF. Here the CDR3 DNA reads TGTGCCAGCAGTGAAGCGCGAATAATGAACACTGAAGCTTTCTTT.

This chain uses TRBV28 with TRBJ2-7, with TRBD1 identical over 8 bases. This CDR3 is 15 amino acids long. The germline V gene has CDR1 MDHEN and CDR2 SYDVKM. The junction had 3 bases not matched to a gene; V was cut back by 2 bases and J by 0 bases. CDR3 sequence: CASSLPGGYSYEQYF. The CDR3 DNA sequence: TGTGCCAGCAGTTTACCAGGGGGCTACTCCTACGAGCAGTACTTC. Complete variable domain (other parts from reference TRBV28 and TRBJ2-7): DVKVTQSSRYLVKRTGEKVFLECVQDMDHENMFWYRQDPGLGLRLIYFSYDVKMKEKGDIPEGYSVSREKKERFSLILESASTNQTSMYLCASSLPGGYSYEQYFGPGTRLTVT.

This sequence joins TRBV6-2 or TRBV6-3 and TRBJ2-1; 11 bases fit TRBD2. The trim removed 0 bases at V and 7 bases at J, leaving 5 bases unmatched. The CDR3 is 16 residues long. Germline V gene sequence: CDR1 MNHEY, CDR2 SVGEGT. Here the CDR3 DNA reads TGTGCCAGCAGTTACTCCCTACTAGCGGGAGCAAATGAGCAGTTCTTC. It is translated as CASSYSLLAGANEQFF.

The chain combines TRBV6-5 with TRBJ1-4; D is ambiguous. CDR1 is MNHEY, CDR2 SVGAGI, per germline. CDR3 size: 14 residues. Deletions cut 2 bases from V and 5 bases from J, with 9 bases between. CDR3 amino acids: CASSYQRTNEKLFF. The CDR3 DNA follows: TGTGCCAGCAGTTACCAGAGAACGAATGAAAAACTGTTTTTT.